This T cell receptor beta chain was captured by sequencing in a study of blood T cell repertoires in COVID-19. Study details: Sites across the United States, Italy and Spain contributed samples from acute and convalescent COVID-19. T cells, B-cell-depleted T cells, or PBMCs supplied cDNA or gDNA.

The study assigned cohorts using participant-reported clinical history. Profiled with immunoSEQ multiplex PCR; TCRdb holds only in-frame clones, not every one. The repertoire has some 200,000 clones, roughly 79% of them found once; the top ten carry more than 8.5%. The ends were cut back, 4 bases at V and 0 bases at J, with 13 bases in the middle. The CDR3 covers 16 residues. Germline CDR1 reads LGHNA; CDR2 reads YNFKEQ. This chain joins TRBV4-2 and TRBJ1-3; unclear D gene. The sequencing input was PBMCs or T cells enriched from blood (not recorded which). This clonotype was obtained from a woman in her 50s with acute COVID-19. The CDR3 DNA follows: TGTGCCAGCAGCCCGAGCCCACAGAGCTCTGGAAACACCATATATTTT. Protein: CASSPSPQSSGNTIYF.